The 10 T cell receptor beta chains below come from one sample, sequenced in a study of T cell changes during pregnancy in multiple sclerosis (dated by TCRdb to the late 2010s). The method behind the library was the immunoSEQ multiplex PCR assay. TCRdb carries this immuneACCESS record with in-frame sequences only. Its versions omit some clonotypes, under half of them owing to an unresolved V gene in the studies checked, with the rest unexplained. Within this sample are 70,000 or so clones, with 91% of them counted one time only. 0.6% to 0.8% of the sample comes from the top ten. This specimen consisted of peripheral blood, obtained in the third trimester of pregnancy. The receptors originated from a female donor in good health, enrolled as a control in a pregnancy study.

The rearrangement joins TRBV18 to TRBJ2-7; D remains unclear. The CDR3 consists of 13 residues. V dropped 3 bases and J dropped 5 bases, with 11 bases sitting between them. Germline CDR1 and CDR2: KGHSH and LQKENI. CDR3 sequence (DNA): TGTGCCAGCTCACCTTCGGGTTCTCACGAGCAGTACTTC. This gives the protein CASSPSGSHEQYF.

CDR3 coding DNA: TGCAGCGTTCAAAGCGGGGGGACCTACGAGCAGTACTTC. Protein: CSVQSGGTYEQYF. The V call is TRBV29-1, the J call TRBJ2-7; the match to TRBD2 covers 9 bases. Germline V gene sequence: CDR1 SQVTM, CDR2 ANQGSEA. The CDR3 extends over 13 amino acids. J was trimmed by 2 bases and V by 5 bases; bases with no gene match: 4.

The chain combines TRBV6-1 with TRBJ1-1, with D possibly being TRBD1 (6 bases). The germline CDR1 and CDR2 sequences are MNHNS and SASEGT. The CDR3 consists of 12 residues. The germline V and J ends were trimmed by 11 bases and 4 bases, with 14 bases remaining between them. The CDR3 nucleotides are TGTGCCCGCAAAGGGGGGGCCACTGAAGCTTTCTTT. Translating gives CARKGGATEAFF.

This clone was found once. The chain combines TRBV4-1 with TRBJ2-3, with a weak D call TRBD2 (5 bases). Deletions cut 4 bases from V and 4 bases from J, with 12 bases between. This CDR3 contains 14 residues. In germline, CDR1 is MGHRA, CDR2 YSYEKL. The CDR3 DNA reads TGCGCCAGCAGCCCCTCGGCTAGCCCAGATACGCAGTATTTT. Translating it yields CASSPSASPDTQYF.

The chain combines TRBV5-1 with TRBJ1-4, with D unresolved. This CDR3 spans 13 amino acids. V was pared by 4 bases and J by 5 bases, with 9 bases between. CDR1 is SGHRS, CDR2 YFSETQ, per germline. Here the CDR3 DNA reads TGCGCCAGCAGCCCGGTACGGAATGAAAAACTGTTTTTT. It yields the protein CASSPVRNEKLFF.

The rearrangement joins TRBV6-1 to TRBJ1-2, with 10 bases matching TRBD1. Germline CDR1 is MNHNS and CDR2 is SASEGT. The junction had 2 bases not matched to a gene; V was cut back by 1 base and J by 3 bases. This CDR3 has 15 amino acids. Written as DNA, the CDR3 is TGTGCCAGCAGTGAAGGGGGGACAGGGGACTATGGCTACACCTTC. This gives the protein CASSEGGTGDYGYTF.

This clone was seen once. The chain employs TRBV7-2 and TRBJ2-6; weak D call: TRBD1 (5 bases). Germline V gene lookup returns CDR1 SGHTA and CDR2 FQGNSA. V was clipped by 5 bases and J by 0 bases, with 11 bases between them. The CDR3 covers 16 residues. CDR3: CASSPWGSSGANVLTF. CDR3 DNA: TGTGCCAGCAGCCCCTGGGGCAGCTCTGGGGCCAACGTCCTGACTTTC.

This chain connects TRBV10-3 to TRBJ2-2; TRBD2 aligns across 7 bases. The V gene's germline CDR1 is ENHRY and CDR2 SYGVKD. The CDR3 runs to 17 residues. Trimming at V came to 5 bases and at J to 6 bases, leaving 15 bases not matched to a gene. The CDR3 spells CAISTRGGEIGPGELFF. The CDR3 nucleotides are TGTGCCATCAGTACGCGCGGGGGAGAGATTGGGCCCGGGGAGCTGTTTTTT.

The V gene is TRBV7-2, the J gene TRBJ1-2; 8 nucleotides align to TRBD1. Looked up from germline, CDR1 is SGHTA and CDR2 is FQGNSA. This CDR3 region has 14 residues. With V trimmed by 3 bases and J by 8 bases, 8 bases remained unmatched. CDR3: CASSFLTGAGGYTF. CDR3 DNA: TGTGCCAGCAGCTTCCTGACAGGGGCGGGGGGCTACACCTTC.

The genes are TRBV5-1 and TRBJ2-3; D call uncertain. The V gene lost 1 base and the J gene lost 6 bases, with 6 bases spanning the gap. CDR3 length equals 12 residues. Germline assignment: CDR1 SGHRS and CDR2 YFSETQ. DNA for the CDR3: TGCGCCAGCAGCTTGCGCGGCGATACGCAGTATTTT. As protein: CASSLRGDTQYF.